These 9 T cell receptor beta chains came from one sample sequenced in a study of tissue T cells after allogeneic stem cell transplantation (dated by TCRdb to the early 2020s). Library preparation employed the immunoSEQ multiplex PCR assay. The source is immuneACCESS, and TCRdb retained only in-frame sequences with V and J called. Part of the clones is not carried over; for the studies checked, unresolved V genes explain less than half of this, and the remainder is unexplained. The sample data list approximately 4,100 clones, and around 80% of these were observed just once. About 11% of the sample lies in the top ten. The meaning of the sample's time point label: human tissue collected at research (rapid) autopsy. Over a roughly 3-year period, several adult allo-HCT recipients who had steroid-refractory GVHD were prospectively enrolled in a research-autopsy study. Sample: esophageal tissue, taken at autopsy. The source is a male patient aged 60 or older with steroid-refractory graft-versus-host disease after an allogeneic stem cell transplant. Post transplant, some T cells may arise from the graft donor.

This sequence joins TRBV19 and TRBJ1-3; TRBD1 might be the D (6 bases). The germline V gene has CDR1 LNHDA and CDR2 SQIVND (reference sequence). CDR3 length equals 14 residues. Trimming pared 5 bases from V and 5 bases from J, leaving 13 bases between. CDR3 protein: CASSAGTPRNTIYF. The CDR3, as DNA: TGTGCCAGTAGTGCCGGGACACCTCGAAACACCATATATTTT. The variable domain in full, with the rest retrieved from reference TRBV19 and TRBJ1-3, is DGGITQSPKYLFRKEGQNVTLSCEQNLNHDAMYWYRQDPGQGLRLIYYSQIVNDFQKGDIAEGYSVSREKKESFPLTVTSAQKNPTAFYLCASSAGTPRNTIYFGEGSWLTVV.

CDR3 amino acids: CASSYSQGTPYGYTF. CDR3 DNA sequence: TGTGCCAGCAGTTACTCTCAGGGAACACCCTATGGCTACACCTTC. The V and J genes are TRBV6-5 and TRBJ1-2; tentative D call: TRBD1 (5 bases). This CDR3 spans 15 amino acids. Germline V gene sequence: CDR1 MNHEY, CDR2 SVGAGI. The V end was cut by 0 bases, the J end by 4 bases, with 12 bases between.

The chain is built from TRBV9 and TRBJ2-5; perhaps TRBD1 as D (6 bases). The CDR3 has 17 residues. In germline, CDR1 is SGDLS, CDR2 YYNGEE. V shed 0 bases and J shed 0 bases, with 15 bases lying between them. CDR3 sequence reads: CASSVGTDAWYQETQYF. CDR3 bases: TGTGCCAGCAGCGTAGGGACAGACGCTTGGTACCAAGAGACCCAGTACTTC. Looking up the rest from reference TRBV9 and TRBJ2-5 gives the full variable domain: DSGVTQTPKHLITATGQRVTLRCSPRSGDLSVYWYQQSLDQGLQFLIQYYNGEERAKGNILERFSAQQFPDLHSELNLSSLELGDSALYFCASSVGTDAWYQETQYFGPGTRLLVL.

The gene calls are TRBV9 and TRBJ2-5; D gene unclear. CDR1 is SGDLS, CDR2 YYNGEE, per germline. V was clipped by 0 bases and J by 5 bases, with 11 bases between them. The CDR3 sequence is 14 residues long. The CDR3: CASSVAYGLETQYF. CDR3 in DNA: TGTGCCAGCAGCGTAGCTTACGGGTTGGAGACCCAGTACTTC.

The V call is TRBV13, the J call TRBJ2-3; possibly TRBD1 or TRBD2 for D (5 bases each). The germline gives CDR1 PRHDT, CDR2 FYEKMQ (reference sequence). The CDR3 loop spans 17 amino acids. V was cut by 4 bases and J by 4 bases, with 21 bases left in between. The CDR3 DNA follows: TGTGCCAGCAGCTCAAAAACCGGGACCCAAGAAGCAGATACGCAGTATTTT. Translated: CASSSKTGTQEADTQYF.

There are a few counts of this clone. The CDR3 nucleotides read TGTGCCAGCTCCTCAAGGGGTGGGCAGTACTTC. Translation gives CASSSRGGQYF. V gene TRBV12-3 or TRBV12-4 combines with J gene TRBJ2-7, with D possibly being TRBD1 (5 bases). The CDR3 extends over 11 amino acids. Between the trimmed V and J ends, which lost 8 bases and 9 bases, there was a span of 14 bases.

DNA of the CDR3: TGTGCCAGCAGCTTAGAGGGTGGACCTCGATACGAGCAGTACTTC. This sequence encodes CASSLEGGPRYEQYF. The rearrangement uses TRBV7-8 and TRBJ2-7; unclear D gene. The germline V gene has CDR1 SGHVS and CDR2 FQNEAQ. This CDR3 region has 15 residues. The V gene lost 1 base and the J gene lost 4 bases, with 14 bases spanning the gap. The whole variable domain, remainder taken from reference TRBV7-8 and TRBJ2-7, is GAGVSQSPRYKVAKRGQDVALRCDPISGHVSLFWYQQALGQGPEFLTYFQNEAQLDKSGLPSDRFFAERPEGSVSTLKIQRTQQEDSAVYLCASSLEGGPRYEQYFGPGTRLTVT.

This chain uses TRBV11-2 with TRBJ2-3; D might be TRBD1 (5 bases). Trimming pared 4 bases from V and 5 bases from J, leaving 19 bases between. Germline V gene lookup returns CDR1 SGHAT and CDR2 FQNNGV. CDR3 length: 16 amino acids. CDR3 bases: TGTGCCAGCAGCTATTTTGGGGCCCTAAATCAAGATACGCAGTATTTT. Amino acid sequence: CASSYFGALNQDTQYF.

Details on this clone: Different DNA sequences within this sample yield the same CDR3. This chain links TRBV7-9 with TRBJ1-5, with D unresolved. Per the germline V gene, CDR1 is SEHNR and CDR2 is FQNEAQ (reference sequence). Trimming cost V 3 bases and J 2 bases, with 5 bases left between them. The CDR3 sequence is 13 residues long. The CDR3 here is CASSFTGNQPQHF. The CDR3 DNA follows: TGTGCCAGCAGCTTTACAGGCAATCAGCCCCAGCATTTT.